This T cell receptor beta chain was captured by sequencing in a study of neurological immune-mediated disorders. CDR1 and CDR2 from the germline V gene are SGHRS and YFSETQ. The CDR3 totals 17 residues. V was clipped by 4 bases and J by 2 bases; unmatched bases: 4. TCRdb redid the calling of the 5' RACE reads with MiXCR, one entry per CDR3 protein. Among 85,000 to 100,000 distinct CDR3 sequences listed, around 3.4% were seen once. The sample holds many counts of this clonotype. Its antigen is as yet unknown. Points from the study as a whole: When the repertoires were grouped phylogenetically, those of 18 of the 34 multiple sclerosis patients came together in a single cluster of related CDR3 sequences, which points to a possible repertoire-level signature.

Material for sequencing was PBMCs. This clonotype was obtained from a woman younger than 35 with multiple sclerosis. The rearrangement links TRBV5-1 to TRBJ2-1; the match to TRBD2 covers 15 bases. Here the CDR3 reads CASSPGLAGGTYNEQFF. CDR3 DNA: TGCGCCAGCAGCCCGGGACTAGCGGGGGGCACCTACAATGAGCAGTTCTTC.